The rows below give T cell receptor beta chains drawn from one sample of a study of CD8 T cells in Susac syndrome. TCRdb used MiXCR to reprocess the immunoSEQ multiplex PCR reads, holding one entry per CDR3 protein. Of approximately 190,000 distinct CDR3 sequences listed, about 91% are singletons. The sequencing input was CD4+ T cells from PBMCs. Receptor source: a human donor with Susac syndrome. CDR3s include the opening cysteine and the closing phenylalanine or tryptophan. D genes are given only for firm matches. The size field is filled for only some rows; it gives once, few, many or a size class.

d_call	clone_size	v_call	j_call	cdr3_aa	cdr3_nt
NA	once	TRBV20-1	TRBJ2-1	CSARESRGWSYNEQFF	TGCAGTGCTAGAGAATCTAGGGGGTGGTCCTACAATGAGCAGTTCTTC
TRBD1	NA	TRBV2	TRBJ1-2	CASSEFSMRTGKNGYTF	TGTGCCAGCAGTGAATTTTCCATGAGGACAGGGAAGAATGGCTACACCTTC
NA	NA	TRBV30	TRBJ1-2	CAWSSLQGNGYTF	TGTGCCTGGAGTTCCTTGCAAGGCAATGGCTACACCTTC
NA	NA	TRBV6-2/TRBV6-3	TRBJ1-1	CASRKGHTEAFF	TGTGCCAGCAGGAAGGGCCACACTGAAGCTTTCTTT
TRBD2	NA	TRBV7-2	TRBJ2-2	CASSLQPSGNTGELFF	TGTGCCAGCAGCTTACAACCTAGCGGGAACACCGGGGAGCTGTTTTTT
NA	NA	TRBV5-1	TRBJ2-3	CASSLAQGPADTQYF	TGCGCCAGCAGCTTGGCCCAGGGGCCGGCAGATACGCAGTATTTT
TRBD2	NA	TRBV5-1	TRBJ2-1	CASSLELAGGGEQFF	TGCGCCAGCAGCTTGGAACTAGCGGGAGGCGGTGAGCAGTTCTTC
NA	once	TRBV5-1	TRBJ2-5	CASSLSGTQGLETQYF	TGCGCCAGCAGCTTGTCCGGGACTCAAGGTCTAGAGACCCAGTACTTC
TRBD1	NA	TRBV6-1	TRBJ1-2	CASRTGIGEGYTF	TGTGCCAGCAGGACAGGGATCGGTGAAGGCTACACCTTC
TRBD1	NA	TRBV6-5	TRBJ2-5	CASSRQGTVRETQYF	TGTGCCAGCAGTCGACAGGGTACGGTACGGGAGACCCAGTACTTC
NA	NA	TRBV12-3/TRBV12-4	TRBJ1-1	CASGLQVNTEAFF	TGTGCCAGCGGATTACAGGTGAACACTGAAGCTTTCTTT
NA	NA	TRBV7-2	TRBJ2-3	CASSSQGVTDTQYF	TGTGCCAGCAGCTCCCAGGGAGTCACAGATACGCAGTATTTT
TRBD1	NA	TRBV28	TRBJ1-1	CASSSGQGITEAFF	TGTGCCAGCAGTTCCGGACAGGGAATAACTGAAGCTTTCTTT
NA	NA	TRBV5-1	TRBJ2-2	CASSLFTGRNTGELFF	TGCGCCAGCAGCTTGTTTACGGGAAGGAACACCGGGGAGCTGTTTTTT
NA	NA	TRBV25-1	TRBJ1-2	CASSEFGSITGDGYTF	TGTGCCAGCAGTGAATTCGGCAGCATAACGGGTGATGGCTACACCTTC
NA	NA	TRBV30	TRBJ1-4	CAWSVSGGSEKLFF	TGTGCCTGGAGTGTAAGCGGGGGGAGTGAAAAACTGTTTTTT